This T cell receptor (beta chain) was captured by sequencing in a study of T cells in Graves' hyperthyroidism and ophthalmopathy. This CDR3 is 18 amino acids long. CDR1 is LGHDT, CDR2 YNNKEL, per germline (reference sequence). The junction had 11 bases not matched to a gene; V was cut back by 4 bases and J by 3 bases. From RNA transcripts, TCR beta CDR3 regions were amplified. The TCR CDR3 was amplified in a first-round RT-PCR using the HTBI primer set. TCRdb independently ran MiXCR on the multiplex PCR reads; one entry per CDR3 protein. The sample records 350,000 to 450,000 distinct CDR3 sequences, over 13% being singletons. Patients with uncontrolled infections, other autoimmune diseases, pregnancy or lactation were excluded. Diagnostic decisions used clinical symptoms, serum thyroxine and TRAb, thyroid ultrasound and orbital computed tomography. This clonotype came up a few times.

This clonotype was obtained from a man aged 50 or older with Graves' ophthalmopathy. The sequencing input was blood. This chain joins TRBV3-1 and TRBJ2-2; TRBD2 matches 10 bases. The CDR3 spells CASSPSPSGSPDTGELFF. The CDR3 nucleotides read TGTGCCAGCAGCCCCTCCCCTAGCGGGAGTCCAGACACCGGGGAGCTGTTTTTT.